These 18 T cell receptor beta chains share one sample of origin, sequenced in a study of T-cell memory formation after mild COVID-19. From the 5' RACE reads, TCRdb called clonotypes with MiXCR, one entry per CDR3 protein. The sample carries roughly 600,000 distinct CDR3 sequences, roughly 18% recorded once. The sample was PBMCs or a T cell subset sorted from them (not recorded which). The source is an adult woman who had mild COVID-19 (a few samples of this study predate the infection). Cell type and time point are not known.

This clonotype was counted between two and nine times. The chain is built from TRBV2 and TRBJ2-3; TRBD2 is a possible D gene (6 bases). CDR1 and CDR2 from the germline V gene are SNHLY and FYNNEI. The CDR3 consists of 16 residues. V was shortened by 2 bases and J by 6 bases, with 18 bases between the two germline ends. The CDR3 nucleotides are TGTGCCAGCAGTGAACGGGGGTTCGGATTAACGGATACGCAGTATTTT. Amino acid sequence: CASSERGFGLTDTQYF.

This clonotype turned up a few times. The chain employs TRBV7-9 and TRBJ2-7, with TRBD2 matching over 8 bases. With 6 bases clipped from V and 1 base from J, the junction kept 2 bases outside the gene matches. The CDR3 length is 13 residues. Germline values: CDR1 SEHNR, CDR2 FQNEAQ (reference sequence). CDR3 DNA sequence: TGTGCCAGCAGGCGGGGGGCGTCCTACGAGCAGTACTTC. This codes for CASRRGASYEQYF.

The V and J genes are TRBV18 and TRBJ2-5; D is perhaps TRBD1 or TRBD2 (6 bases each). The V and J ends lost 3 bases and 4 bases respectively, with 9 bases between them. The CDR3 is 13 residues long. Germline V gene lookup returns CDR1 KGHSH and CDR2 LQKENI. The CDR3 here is CASSPGGPETQYF. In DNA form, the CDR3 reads TGTGCCAGCTCACCGGGGGGCCCAGAGACCCAGTACTTC.

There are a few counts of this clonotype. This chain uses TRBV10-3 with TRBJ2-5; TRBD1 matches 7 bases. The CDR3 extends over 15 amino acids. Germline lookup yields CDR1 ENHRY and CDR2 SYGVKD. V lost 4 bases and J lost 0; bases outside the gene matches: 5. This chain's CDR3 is CAISAQGVNQETQYF. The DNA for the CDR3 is TGTGCCATCAGTGCCCAGGGGGTAAACCAAGAGACCCAGTACTTC.

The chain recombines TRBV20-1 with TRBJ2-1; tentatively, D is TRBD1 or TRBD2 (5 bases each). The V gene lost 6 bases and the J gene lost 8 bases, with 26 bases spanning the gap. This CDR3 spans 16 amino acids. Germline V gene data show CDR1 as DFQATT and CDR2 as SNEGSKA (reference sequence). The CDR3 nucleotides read TGCAGTGCCCTGGGGGTGTTCCCCGACCCTTTCTATGAGCAGTTCTTC. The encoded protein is CSALGVFPDPFYEQFF.

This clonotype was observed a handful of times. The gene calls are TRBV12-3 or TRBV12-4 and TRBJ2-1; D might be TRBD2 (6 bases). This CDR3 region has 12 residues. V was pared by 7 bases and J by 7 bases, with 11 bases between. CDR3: CASTLGGNEQFF. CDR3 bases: TGTGCCAGCACCCTGGGGGGAAATGAGCAGTTCTTC.

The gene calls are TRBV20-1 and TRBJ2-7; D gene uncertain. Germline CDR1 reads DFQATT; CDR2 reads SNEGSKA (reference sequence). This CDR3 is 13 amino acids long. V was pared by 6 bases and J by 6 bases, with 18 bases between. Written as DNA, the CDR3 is TGCAGTGCCAATTCGGATAGGGTTGTCGAGCAGTACTTC. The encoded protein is CSANSDRVVEQYF.

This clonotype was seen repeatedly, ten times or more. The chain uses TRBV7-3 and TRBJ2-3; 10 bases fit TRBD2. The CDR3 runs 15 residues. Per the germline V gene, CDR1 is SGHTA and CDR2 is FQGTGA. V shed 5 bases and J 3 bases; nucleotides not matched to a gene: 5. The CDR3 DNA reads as TGTGCCAGCAGCCCAGCGGGGGGGCATACAGATACGCAGTATTTT. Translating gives CASSPAGGHTDTQYF.

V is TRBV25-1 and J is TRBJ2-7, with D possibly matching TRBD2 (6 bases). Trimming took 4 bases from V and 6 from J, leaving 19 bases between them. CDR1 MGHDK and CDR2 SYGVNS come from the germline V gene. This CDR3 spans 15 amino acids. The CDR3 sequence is CASSGQHGGAGEQYF. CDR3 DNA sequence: TGTGCCAGCAGTGGCCAACACGGAGGGGCGGGCGAGCAGTACTTC.

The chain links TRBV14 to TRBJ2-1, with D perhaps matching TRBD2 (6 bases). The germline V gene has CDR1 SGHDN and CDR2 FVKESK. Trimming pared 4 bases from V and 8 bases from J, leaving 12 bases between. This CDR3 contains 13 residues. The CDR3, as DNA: TGTGCCAGCAGCCCCCGGGACTTCTATGAGCAGTTCTTC. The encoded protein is CASSPRDFYEQFF.

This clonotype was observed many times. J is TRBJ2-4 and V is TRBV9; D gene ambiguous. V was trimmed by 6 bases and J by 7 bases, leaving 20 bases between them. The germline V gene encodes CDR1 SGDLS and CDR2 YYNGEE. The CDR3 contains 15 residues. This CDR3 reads CASIPHTVLGNIQYF. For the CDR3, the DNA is TGTGCCAGCATTCCTCACACCGTCCTCGGTAACATTCAGTACTTC.

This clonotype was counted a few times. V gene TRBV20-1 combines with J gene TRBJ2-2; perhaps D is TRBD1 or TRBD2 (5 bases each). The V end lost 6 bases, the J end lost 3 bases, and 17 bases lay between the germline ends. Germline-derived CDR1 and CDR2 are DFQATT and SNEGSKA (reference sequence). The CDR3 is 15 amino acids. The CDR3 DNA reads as TGCAGTGCCGTGCCCGGGACCGTTGACACCGGGGAGCTGTTTTTT. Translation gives CSAVPGTVDTGELFF.

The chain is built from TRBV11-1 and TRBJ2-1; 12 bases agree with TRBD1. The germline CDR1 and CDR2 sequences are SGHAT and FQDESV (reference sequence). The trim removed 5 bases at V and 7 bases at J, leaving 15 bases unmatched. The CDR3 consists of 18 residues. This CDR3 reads CASSPRVPGQGARNEQFF. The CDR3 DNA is TGTGCCAGCAGCCCCCGGGTTCCGGGACAGGGGGCGAGGAATGAGCAGTTCTTC.

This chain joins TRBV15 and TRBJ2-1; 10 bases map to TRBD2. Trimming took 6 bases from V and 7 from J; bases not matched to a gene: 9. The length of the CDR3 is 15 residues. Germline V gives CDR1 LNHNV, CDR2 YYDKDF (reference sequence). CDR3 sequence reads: CATRISSGSTNEQFF. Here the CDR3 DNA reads TGTGCCACCAGGATCTCTAGCGGGAGTACGAATGAGCAGTTCTTC. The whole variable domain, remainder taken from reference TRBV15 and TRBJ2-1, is DAMVIQNPRYQVTQFGKPVTLSCSQTLNHNVMYWYQQKSSQAPKLLFHYYDKDFNNEADTPDNFQSRRPNTSFCFLDIRSPGLGDTAMYLCATRISSGSTNEQFFGPGTRLTVL.

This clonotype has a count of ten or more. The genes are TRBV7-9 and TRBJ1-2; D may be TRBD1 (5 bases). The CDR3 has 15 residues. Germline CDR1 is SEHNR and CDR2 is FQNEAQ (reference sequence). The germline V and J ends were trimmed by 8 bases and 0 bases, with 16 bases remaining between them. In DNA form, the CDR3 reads TGTGCCAGCGGCAAAGACAGCAGAGCTAACTATGGCTACACCTTC. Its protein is CASGKDSRANYGYTF.

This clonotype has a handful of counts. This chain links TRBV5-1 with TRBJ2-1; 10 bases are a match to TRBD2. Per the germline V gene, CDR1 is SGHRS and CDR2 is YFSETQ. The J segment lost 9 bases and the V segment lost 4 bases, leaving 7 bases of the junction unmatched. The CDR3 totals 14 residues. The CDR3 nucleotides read TGCGCCAGCAGCATGAGCGGGGGGGGCGGTGAGCAGTTCTTC. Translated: CASSMSGGGGEQFF. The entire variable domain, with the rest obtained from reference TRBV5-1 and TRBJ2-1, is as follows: KAGVTQTPRYLIKTRGQQVTLSCSPISGHRSVSWYQQTPGQGLQFLFEYFSETQRNKGNFPGRFSGRQFSNSRSEMNVSTLELGDSALYLCASSMSGGGGEQFFGPGTRLTVL.

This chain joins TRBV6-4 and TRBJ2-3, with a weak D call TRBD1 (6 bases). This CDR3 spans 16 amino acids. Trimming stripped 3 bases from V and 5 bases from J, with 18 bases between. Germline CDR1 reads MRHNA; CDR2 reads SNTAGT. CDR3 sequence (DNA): TGTGCCAGCAGTGAGGGCGTGGGGGCTTCGGGAGATACGCAGTATTTT. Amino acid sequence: CASSEGVGASGDTQYF.

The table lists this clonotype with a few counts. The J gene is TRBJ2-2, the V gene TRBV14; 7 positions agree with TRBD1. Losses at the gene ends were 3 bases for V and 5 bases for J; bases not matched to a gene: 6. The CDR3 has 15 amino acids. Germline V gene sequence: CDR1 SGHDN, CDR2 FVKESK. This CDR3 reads CASSQRQGATGELFF. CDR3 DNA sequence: TGTGCCAGCAGCCAGCGACAGGGTGCTACCGGGGAGCTGTTTTTT.